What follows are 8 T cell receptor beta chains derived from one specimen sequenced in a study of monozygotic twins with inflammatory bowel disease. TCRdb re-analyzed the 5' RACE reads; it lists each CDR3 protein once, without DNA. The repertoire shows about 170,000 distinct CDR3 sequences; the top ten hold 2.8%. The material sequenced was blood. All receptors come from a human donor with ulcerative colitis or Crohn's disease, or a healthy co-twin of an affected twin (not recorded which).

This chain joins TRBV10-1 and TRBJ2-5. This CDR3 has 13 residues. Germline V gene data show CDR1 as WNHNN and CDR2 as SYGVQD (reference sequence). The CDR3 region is CASKCSTQETQYF.

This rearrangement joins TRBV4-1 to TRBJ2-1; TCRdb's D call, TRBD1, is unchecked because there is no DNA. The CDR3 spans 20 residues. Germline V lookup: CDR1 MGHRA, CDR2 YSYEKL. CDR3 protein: CASSQATISRQGRRGPEQFF.

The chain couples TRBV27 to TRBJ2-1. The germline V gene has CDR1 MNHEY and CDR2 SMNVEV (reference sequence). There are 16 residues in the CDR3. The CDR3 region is CASSFSTGTAYNEQFF.

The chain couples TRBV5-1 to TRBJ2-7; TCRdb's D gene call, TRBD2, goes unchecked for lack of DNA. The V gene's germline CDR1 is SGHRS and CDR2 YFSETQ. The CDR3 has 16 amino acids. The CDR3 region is CASSLSGGRNSYEQYF.

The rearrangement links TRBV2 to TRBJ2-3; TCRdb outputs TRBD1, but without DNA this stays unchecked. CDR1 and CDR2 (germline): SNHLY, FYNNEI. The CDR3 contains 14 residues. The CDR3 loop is CASSPGGSMDTQYF.

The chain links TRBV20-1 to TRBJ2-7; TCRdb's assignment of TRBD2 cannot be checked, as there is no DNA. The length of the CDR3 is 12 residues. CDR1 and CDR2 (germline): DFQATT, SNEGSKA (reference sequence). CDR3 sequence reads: CSASGSPYEQYF.

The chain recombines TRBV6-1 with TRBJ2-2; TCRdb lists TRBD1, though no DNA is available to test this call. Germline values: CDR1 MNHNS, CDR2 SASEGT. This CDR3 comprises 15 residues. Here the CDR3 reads CASSPTGGNTGELFF.

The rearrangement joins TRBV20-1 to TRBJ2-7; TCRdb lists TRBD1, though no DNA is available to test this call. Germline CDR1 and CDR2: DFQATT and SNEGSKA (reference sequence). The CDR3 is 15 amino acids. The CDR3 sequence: CSASPLAGGAYEQYF.